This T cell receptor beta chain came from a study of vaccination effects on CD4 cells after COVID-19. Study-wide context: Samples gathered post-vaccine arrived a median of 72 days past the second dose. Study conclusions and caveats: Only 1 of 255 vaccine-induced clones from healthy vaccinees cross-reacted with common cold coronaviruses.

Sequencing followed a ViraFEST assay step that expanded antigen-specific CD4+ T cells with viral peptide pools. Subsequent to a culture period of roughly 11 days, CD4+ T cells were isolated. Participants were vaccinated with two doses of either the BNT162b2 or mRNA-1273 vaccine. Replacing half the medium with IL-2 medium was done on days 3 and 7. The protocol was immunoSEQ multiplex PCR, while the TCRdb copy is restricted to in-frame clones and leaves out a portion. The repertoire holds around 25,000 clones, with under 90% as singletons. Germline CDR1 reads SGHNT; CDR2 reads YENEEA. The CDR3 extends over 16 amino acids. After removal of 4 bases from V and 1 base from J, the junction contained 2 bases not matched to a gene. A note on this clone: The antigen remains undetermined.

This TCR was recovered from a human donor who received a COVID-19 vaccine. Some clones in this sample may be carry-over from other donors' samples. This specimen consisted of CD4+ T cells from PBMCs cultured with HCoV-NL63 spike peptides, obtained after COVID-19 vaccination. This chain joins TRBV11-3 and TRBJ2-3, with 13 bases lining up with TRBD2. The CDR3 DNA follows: TGTGCCAGCAGCTCTGGACTAGCGGGGGGCACAGATACGCAGTATTTT. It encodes CASSSGLAGGTDTQYF. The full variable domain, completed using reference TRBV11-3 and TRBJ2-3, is EAGVVQSPRYKIIEKKQPVAFWCNPISGHNTLYWYLQNLGQGPELLIRYENEEAVDDSQLPKDRFSAERLKGVDSTLKIQPAELGDSAVYLCASSSGLAGGTDTQYFGPGTRLTVL.